A selection of T cell receptor beta chains follows, all from one sample in a study of cytomegalovirus exposure and HLA in healthy donors. Data came from immunoSEQ multiplex PCR; TCRdb stores just in-frame clones and leaves some out. The sample has 150,000 or so clones; over 60% are singletons. The sequenced material came from PBMCs. The receptors originated from a male donor in good health and CMV-seropositive. Both conserved end residues are part of each CDR3. D genes are given only for firm matches. Rows give clone size only sometimes, using once, few, many, or a class for an expanded clone.

d_gene	v_gene	j_gene	abundance	CDR3aa	CDR3nt
TRBD2	TRBV15	TRBJ2-3	NA	CATSRQLAAFTDTQYF	TGTGCCACCAGCAGACAACTAGCGGCATTCACAGATACGCAGTATTTT
TRBD2	TRBV25-1	TRBJ2-7	NA	CASSGLAGVWEQYF	TGTGCCAGCAGTGGACTAGCGGGGGTCTGGGAGCAGTACTTC
NA	TRBV27	TRBJ2-3	NA	CASNPGDLTDSTDTQYF	TGTGCCAGCAACCCCGGGGACTTGACGGATAGCACAGATACGCAGTATTTT
TRBD2	TRBV11-2	TRBJ2-1	NA	CASSLRNWDYHNEQFF	TGTGCCAGCAGCTTAAGAAACTGGGACTACCACAATGAGCAGTTCTTC
TRBD1	TRBV19	TRBJ1-1	NA	CASLSGGSSTEAFF	TGTGCCAGTTTGTCAGGGGGCAGTAGCACTGAAGCTTTCTTT
NA	TRBV6-1	TRBJ2-3	few	CASSENGQRIIDTQYF	TGTGCCAGCAGTGAAAACGGACAGAGGATCATAGATACGCAGTATTTT
NA	TRBV6-1	TRBJ1-2	few	CASKRQATYGYTF	TGTGCCAGCAAAAGACAGGCAACCTATGGCTACACCTTC
TRBD2	TRBV7-9	TRBJ2-7	few	CASSLLSSGVYEQYF	TGTGCCAGCAGCCTCCTGAGTAGCGGGGTTTACGAGCAGTACTTC
TRBD1	TRBV6-1	TRBJ2-2	NA	CASSPRDRASGELFF	TGTGCCAGCAGTCCTCGGGACAGGGCATCCGGGGAGCTGTTTTTT
TRBD2	TRBV6-1	TRBJ2-1	few	CASSVTSGGRNEQFF	TGTGCCAGCAGCGTGACTAGCGGAGGTAGGAATGAGCAGTTCTTC
NA	TRBV27	TRBJ2-1	NA	CASSLSQDTEQFF	TGTGCCAGCAGTTTATCCCAGGACACTGAGCAGTTCTTC
NA	TRBV20-1	TRBJ1-2	NA	CSARDSNGYTF	TGCAGTGCTAGAGATAGCAATGGCTACACCTTC
NA	TRBV6-5	TRBJ2-2	NA	CASSDGEPGELFF	TGTGCCAGCAGCGACGGGGAACCCGGGGAGCTGTTTTTT